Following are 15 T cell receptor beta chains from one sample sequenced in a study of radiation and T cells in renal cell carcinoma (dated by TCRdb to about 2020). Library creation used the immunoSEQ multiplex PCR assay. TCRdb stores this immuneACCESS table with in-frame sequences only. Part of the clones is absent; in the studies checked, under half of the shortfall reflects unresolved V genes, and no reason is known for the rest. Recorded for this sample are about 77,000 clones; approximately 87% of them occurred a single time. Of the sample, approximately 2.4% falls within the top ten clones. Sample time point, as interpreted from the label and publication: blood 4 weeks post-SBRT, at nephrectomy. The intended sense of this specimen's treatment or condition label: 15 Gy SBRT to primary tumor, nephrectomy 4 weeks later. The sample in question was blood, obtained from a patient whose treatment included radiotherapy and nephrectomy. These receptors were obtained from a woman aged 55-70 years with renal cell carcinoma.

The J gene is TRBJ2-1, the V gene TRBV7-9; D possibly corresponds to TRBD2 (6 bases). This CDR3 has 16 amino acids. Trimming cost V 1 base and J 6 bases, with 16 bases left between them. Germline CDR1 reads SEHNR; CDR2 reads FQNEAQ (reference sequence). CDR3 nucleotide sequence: TGTGCCAGCAGCTTAGGACCTTTGTTGGGAGGCAATGAGCAGTTCTTC. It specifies CASSLGPLLGGNEQFF.

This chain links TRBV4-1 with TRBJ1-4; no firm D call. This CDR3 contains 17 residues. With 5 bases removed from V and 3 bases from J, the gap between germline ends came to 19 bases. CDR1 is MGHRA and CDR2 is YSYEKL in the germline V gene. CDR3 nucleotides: TGCGCCAGCAGCGAATACCCCAGGATCCATCCTAATGAAAAACTGTTTTTT. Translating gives CASSEYPRIHPNEKLFF.

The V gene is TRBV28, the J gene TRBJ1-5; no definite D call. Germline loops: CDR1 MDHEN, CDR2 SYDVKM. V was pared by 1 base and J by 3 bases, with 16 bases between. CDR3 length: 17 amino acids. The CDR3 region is CASSLFRGSGFNQPQHF. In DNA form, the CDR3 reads TGTGCCAGCAGTTTATTTCGGGGTAGTGGGTTCAATCAGCCCCAGCATTTT.

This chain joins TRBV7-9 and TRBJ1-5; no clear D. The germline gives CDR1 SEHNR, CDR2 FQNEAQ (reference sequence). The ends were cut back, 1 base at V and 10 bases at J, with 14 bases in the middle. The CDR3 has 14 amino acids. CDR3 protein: CASSLGGKNYPQHF. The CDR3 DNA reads TGTGCCAGCAGCTTAGGGGGTAAGAATTATCCCCAGCATTTT.

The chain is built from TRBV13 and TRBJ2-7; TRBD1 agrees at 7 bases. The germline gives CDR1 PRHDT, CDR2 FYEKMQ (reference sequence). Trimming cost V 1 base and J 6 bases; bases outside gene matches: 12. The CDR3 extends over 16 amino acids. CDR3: CASSLVGLRGIGEQYF. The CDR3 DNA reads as TGTGCCAGCAGCTTAGTAGGTCTCAGGGGGATAGGCGAGCAGTACTTC.

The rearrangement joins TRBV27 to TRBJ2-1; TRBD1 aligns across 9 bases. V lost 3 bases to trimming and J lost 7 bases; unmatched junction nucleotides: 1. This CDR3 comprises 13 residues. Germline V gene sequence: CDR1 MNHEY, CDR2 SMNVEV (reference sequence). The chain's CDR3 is CASSFGTGNEQFF. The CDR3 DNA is TGTGCCAGCAGTTTCGGGACAGGGAATGAGCAGTTCTTC.

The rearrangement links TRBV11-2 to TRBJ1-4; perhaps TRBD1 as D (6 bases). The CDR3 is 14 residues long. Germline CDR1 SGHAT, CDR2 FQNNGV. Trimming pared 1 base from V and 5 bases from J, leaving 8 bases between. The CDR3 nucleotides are TGTGCCAGCAGCTTAGTAGGGGGAAATGAAAAACTGTTTTTT. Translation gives CASSLVGGNEKLFF.

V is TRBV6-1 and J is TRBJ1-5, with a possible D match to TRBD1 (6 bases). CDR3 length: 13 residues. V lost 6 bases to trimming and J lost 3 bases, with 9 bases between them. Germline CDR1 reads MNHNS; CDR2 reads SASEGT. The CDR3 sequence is CASRDRLNQPQHF. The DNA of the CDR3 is TGTGCCAGCAGGGACAGACTCAATCAGCCCCAGCATTTT.

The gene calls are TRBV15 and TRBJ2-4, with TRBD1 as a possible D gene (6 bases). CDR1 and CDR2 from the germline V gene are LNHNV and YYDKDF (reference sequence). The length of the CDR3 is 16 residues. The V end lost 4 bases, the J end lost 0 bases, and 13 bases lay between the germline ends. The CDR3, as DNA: TGTGCCACCAGCACGCTGACAGGTCTAGCCAAAAACATTCAGTACTTC. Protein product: CATSTLTGLAKNIQYF.

In nucleotides, the CDR3 is TGTGCCAGCAGCGTATCCTTCGGCGGGGGCGAGCAGTACTTC. As protein: CASSVSFGGGEQYF. The chain combines TRBV9 with TRBJ2-7, with TRBD2 matching over 7 bases. The V and J ends lost 1 base and 6 bases, in that order; junction bases with no gene match: 7. Germline CDR1 and CDR2: SGDLS and YYNGEE. The CDR3 loop spans 14 amino acids.

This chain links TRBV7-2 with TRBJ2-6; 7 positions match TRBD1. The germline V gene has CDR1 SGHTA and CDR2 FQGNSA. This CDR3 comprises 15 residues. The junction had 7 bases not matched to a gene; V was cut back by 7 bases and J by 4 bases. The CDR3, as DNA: TGTGCCAGCACCCCAGGGGGTACCGGGGCCAACGTCCTGACTTTC. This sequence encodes CASTPGGTGANVLTF.

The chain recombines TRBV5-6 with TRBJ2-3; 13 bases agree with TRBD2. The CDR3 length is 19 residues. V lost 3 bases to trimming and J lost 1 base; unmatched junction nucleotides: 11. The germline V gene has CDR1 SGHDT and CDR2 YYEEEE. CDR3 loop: CASSSQTSGGPWGTDTQYF. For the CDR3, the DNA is TGTGCCAGCAGCTCCCAGACTAGCGGGGGGCCATGGGGCACAGATACGCAGTATTTT.

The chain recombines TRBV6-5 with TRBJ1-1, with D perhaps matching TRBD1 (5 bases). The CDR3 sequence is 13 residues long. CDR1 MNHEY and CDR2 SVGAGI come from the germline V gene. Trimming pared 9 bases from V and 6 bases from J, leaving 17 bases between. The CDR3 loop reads CASLRRGVPEAFF. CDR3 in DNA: TGTGCCAGTCTTCGACGAGGGGTACCTGAAGCTTTCTTT.

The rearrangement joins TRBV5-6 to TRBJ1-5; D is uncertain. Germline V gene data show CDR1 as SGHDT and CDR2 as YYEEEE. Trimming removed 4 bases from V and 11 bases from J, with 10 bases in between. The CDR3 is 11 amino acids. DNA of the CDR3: TGTGCCAGCAGCACCCCCCCCGCCCAGCATTTT. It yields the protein CASSTPPAQHF.

CDR3 nucleotides: TGTGCCAGCATGGGACAGAACTATGGCTACACCTTC. It encodes CASMGQNYGYTF. V is TRBV6-5 and J is TRBJ1-2, with 7 bases identical to TRBD1. V lost 7 bases to trimming and J lost 2 bases; unmatched junction nucleotides: 1. Germline loops: CDR1 MNHEY, CDR2 SVGAGI. This CDR3 has 12 amino acids.